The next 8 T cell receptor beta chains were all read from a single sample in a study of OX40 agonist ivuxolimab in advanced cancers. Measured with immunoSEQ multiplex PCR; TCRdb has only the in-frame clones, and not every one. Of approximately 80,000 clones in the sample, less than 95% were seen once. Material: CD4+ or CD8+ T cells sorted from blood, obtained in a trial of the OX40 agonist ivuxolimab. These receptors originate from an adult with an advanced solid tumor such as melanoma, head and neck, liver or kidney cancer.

CDR3 nucleotide sequence: TGTGCCAGCAGCCAAACAGGACAGGTCCACAATGAGCAGTTCTTC. Amino acids: CASSQTGQVHNEQFF. The chain uses TRBV27 and TRBJ2-1; 7 nucleotides line up with TRBD1. Per the germline V gene, CDR1 is MNHEY and CDR2 is SMNVEV (reference sequence). The CDR3 contains 15 residues. V lost 6 bases and J lost 5; bases outside the gene matches: 10.

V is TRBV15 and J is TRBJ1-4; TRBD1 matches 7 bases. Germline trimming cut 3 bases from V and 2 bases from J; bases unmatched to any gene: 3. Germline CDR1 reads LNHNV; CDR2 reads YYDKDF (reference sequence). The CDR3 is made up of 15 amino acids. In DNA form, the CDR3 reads TGTGCCACCAGCAGGACAGGGAACACTAATGAAAAACTGTTTTTT. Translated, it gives CATSRTGNTNEKLFF.

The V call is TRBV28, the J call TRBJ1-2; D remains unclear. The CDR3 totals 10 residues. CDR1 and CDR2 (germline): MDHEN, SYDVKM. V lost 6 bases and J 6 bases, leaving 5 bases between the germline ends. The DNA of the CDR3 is TGTGCCAGCAGGGAGAATGGCTACACCTTC. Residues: CASRENGYTF.

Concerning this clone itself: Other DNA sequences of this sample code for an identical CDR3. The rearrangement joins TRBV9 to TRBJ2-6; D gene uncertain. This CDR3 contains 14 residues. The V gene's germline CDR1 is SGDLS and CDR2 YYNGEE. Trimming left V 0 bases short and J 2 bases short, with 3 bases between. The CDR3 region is CASSVGAGANVLTF. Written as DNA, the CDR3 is TGTGCCAGCAGCGTAGGTGCTGGGGCCAACGTCCTGACTTTC. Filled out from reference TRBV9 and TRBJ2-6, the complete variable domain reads DSGVTQTPKHLITATGQRVTLRCSPRSGDLSVYWYQQSLDQGLQFLIQYYNGEERAKGNILERFSAQQFPDLHSELNLSSLELGDSALYFCASSVGAGANVLTFGAGSRLTVL.

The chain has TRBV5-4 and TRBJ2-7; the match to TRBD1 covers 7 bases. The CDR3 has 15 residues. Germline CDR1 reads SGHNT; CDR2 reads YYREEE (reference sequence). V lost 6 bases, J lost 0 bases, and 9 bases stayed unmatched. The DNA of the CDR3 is TGTGCCAGCAACGACCGGGACAGAGACTCCTACGAGCAGTACTTC. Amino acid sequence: CASNDRDRDSYEQYF. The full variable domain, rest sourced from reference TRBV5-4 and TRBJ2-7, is ETGVTQSPTHLIKTRGQQVTLRCSSQSGHNTVSWYQQALGQGPQFIFQYYREEENGRGNFPPRFSGLQFPNYSSELNVNALELDDSALYLCASNDRDRDSYEQYFGPGTRLTVT.

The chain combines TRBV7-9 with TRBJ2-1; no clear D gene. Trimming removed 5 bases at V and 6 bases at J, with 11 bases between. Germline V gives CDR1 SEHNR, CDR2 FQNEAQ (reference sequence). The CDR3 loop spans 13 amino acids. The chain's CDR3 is CASSTPLSNEQFF. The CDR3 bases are TGTGCCAGCAGCACTCCCCTTAGCAATGAGCAGTTCTTC. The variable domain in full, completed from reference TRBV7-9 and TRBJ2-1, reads DTGVSQNPRHKITKRGQNVTFRCDPISEHNRLYWYRQTLGQGPEFLTYFQNEAQLEKSRLLSDRFSAERPKGSFSTLEIQRTEQGDSAMYLCASSTPLSNEQFFGPGTRLTVL.

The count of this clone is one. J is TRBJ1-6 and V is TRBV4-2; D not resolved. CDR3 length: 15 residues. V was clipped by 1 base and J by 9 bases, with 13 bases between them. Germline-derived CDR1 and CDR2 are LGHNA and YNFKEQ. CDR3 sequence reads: CASSQGLAGGSPLHF. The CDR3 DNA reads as TGTGCCAGCAGCCAAGGTTTGGCAGGCGGTTCACCCCTCCACTTT.

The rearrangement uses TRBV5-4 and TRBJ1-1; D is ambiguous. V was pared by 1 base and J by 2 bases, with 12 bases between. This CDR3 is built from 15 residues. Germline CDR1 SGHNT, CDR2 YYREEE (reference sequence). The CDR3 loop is CASSLNARVNTEAFF. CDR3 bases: TGTGCCAGCAGCTTGAATGCGAGGGTTAACACTGAAGCTTTCTTT.